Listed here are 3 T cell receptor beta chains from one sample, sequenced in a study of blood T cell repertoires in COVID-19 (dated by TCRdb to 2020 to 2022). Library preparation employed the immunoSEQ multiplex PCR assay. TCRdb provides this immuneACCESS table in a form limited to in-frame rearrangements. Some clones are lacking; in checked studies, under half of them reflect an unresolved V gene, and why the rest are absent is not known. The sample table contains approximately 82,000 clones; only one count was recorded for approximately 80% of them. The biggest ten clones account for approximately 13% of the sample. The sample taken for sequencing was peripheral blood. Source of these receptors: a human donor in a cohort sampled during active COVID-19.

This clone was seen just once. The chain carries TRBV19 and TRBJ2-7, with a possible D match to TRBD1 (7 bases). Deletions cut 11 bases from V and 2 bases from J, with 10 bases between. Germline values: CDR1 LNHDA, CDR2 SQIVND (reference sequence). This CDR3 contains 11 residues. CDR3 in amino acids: CAAGQTYEQYF. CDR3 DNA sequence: TGTGCCGCGGGACAGACCTACGAGCAGTACTTC.

The CDR3 DNA reads TGTGCCAGCAGTTCCACAGGGGGCTATGGCTACACCTTC. This translates into CASSSTGGYGYTF. J is TRBJ1-2 and V is TRBV27; TRBD1 aligns across 8 bases. The CDR3 contains 13 residues. Trimming at V came to 4 bases and at J to 4 bases, leaving 2 bases not matched to a gene. CDR1 and CDR2 from the germline V gene are MNHEY and SMNVEV (reference sequence).

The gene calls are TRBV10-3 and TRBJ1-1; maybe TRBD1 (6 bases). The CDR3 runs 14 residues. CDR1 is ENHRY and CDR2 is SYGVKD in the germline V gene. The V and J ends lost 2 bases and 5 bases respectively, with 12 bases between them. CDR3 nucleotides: TGTGCCATCAGTGAGGTACAGGGTTGGACTGAAGCTTTCTTT. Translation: CAISEVQGWTEAFF.